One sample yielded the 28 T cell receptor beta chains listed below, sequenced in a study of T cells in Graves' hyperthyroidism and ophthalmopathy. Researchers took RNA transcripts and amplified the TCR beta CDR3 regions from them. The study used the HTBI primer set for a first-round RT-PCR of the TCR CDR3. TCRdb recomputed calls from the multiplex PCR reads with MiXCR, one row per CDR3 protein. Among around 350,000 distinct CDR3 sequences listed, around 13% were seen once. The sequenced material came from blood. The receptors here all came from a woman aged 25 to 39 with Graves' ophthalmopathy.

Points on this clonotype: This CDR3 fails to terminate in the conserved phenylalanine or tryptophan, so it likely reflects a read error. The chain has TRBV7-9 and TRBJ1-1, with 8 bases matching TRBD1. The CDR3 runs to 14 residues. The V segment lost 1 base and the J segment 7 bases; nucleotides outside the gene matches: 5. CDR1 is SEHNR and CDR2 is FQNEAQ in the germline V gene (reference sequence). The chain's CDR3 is CASSLGQGADEAFL. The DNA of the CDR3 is TGTGCCAGCAGCTTAGGCCAGGGGGCTGATGAAGCTTTCCTT.

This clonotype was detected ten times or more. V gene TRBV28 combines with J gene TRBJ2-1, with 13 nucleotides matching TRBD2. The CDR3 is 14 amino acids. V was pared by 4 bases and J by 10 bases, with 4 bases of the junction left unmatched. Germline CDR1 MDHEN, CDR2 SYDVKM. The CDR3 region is CASSSGTSGEEQFF. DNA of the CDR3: TGTGCCAGCAGTTCCGGGACTAGCGGGGAGGAGCAGTTCTTC.

CDR3 coding DNA: TGCAGCCTAGGGACTGCTAGCGGGGGTAGGGAGCTGTTTTTT. As protein: CSLGTASGGRELFF. This chain joins TRBV29-1 and TRBJ2-2; 10 bases fit TRBD2. Germline CDR1 is SQVTM and CDR2 is ANQGSEA. The trim removed 8 bases at V and 9 bases at J, leaving 12 bases unmatched. This CDR3 is built from 14 residues.

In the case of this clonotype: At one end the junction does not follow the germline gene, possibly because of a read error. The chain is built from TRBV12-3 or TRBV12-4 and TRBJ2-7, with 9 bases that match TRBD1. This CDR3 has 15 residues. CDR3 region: CTSRLETGGIYEQYF. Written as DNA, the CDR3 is TGTACCAGCAGGTTGGAGACAGGGGGTATCTACGAGCAGTACTTC.

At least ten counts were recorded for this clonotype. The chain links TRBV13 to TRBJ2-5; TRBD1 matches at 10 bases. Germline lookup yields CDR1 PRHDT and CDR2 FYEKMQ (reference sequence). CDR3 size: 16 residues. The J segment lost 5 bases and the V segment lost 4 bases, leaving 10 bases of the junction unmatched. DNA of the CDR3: TGTGCCAGCAGCTCCCTCAGGGGGACAGGGGTGGAGACCCAGTACTTC. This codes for CASSSLRGTGVETQYF.

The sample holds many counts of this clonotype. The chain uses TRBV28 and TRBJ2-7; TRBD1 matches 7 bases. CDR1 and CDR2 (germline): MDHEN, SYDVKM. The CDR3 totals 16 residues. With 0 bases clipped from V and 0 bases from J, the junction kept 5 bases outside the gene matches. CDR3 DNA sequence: TGTGCCAGCAGTTTATGGACAGGGCTCAGCTCCTACGAGCAGTACTTC. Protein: CASSLWTGLSSYEQYF. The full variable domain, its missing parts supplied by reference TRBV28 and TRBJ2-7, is DVKVTQSSRYLVKRTGEKVFLECVQDMDHENMFWYRQDPGLGLRLIYFSYDVKMKEKGDIPEGYSVSREKKERFSLILESASTNQTSMYLCASSLWTGLSSYEQYFGPGTRLTVT.

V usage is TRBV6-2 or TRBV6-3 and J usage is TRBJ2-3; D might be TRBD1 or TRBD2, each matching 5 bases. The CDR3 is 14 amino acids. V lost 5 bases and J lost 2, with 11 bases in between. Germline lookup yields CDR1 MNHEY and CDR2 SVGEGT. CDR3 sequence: CASSTGTLTDTQYF. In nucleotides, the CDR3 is TGTGCCAGCAGTACCGGGACCCTCACAGATACGCAGTATTTT.

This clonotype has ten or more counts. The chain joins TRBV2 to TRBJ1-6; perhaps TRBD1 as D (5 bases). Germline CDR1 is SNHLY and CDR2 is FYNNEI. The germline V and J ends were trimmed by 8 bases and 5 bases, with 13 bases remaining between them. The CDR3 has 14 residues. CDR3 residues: CASQRMGDNSPLHF. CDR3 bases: TGTGCCAGCCAGAGAATGGGGGATAATTCACCCCTCCACTTT.

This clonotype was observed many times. CDR3 sequence reads: CASSPDPLQTGSDQPQHF. DNA of the CDR3: TGTGCCAGCAGCCCCGACCCCCTCCAGACAGGGTCCGATCAGCCCCAGCATTTT. The chain employs TRBV11-2 and TRBJ1-5; TRBD1 matches at 7 bases. This CDR3 spans 18 amino acids. Germline V lookup: CDR1 SGHAT, CDR2 FQNNGV. Unmatched junction bases numbered 18, after V lost 5 bases and J lost 5 bases.

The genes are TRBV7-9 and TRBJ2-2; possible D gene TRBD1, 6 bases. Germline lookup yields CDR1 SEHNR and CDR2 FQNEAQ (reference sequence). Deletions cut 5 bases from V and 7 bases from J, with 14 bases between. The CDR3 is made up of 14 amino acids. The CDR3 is CASSPSGAGGELFF. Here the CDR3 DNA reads TGTGCCAGCAGCCCGTCAGGGGCGGGCGGGGAGCTGTTTTTT.

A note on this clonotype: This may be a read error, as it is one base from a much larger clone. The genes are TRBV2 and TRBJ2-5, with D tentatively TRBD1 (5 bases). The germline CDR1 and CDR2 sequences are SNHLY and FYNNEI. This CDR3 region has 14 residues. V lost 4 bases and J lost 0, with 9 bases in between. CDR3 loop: CASSVRQYQETQYF. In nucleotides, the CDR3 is TGTGCCAGCAGTGTACGACAGTACCAAGAGACCCAGTACTTC.

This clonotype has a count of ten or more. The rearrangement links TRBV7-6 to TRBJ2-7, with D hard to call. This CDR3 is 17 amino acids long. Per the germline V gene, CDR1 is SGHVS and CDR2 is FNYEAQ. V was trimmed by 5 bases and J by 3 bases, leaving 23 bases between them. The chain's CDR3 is CASSTPSASGPDYEQYF. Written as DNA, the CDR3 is TGTGCCAGCAGCACACCCTCGGCGTCAGGACCGGACTACGAGCAGTACTTC.

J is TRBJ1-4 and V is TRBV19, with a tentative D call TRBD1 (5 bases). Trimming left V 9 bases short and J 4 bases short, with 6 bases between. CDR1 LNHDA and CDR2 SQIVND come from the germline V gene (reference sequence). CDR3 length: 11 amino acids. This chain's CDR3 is CASRVNEKLFF. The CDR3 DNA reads TGTGCCAGCAGGGTTAATGAAAAACTGTTTTTT.

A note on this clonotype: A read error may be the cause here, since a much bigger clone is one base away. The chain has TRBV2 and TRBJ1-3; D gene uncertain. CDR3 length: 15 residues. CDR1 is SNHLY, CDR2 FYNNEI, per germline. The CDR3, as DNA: TGTACCAGCAGTTCCCGCGGAGTTCCTGGAAACACCATATATTTT. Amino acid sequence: CTSSSRGVPGNTIYF.

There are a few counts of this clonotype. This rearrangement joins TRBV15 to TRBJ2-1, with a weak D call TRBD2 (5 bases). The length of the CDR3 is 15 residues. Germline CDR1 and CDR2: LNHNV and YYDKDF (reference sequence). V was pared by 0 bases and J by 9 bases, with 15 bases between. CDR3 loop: CATSRDHEVRGEQFF. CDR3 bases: TGTGCCACCAGCAGAGATCACGAGGTACGGGGTGAGCAGTTCTTC.

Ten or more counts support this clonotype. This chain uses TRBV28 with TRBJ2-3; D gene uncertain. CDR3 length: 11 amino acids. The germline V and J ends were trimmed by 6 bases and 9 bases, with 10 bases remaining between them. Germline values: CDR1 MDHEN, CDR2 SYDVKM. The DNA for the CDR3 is TGTGCCAGCAGCCGAATGTGGACGCAGTATTTT. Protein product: CASSRMWTQYF.

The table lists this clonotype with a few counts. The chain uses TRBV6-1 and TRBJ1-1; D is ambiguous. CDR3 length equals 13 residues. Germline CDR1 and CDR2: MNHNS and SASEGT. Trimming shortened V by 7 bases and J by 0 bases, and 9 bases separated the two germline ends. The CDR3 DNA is TGTGCCAGCACGATCCCGATGAACACTGAAGCTTTCTTT. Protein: CASTIPMNTEAFF.

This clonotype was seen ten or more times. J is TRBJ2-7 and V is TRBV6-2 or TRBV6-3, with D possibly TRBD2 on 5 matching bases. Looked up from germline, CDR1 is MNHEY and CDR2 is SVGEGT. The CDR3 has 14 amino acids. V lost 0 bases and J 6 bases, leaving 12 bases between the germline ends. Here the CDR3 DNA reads TGTGCCAGCAGTTACTCGATAGGAGGTGGCGAGCAGTACTTC. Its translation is CASSYSIGGGEQYF.

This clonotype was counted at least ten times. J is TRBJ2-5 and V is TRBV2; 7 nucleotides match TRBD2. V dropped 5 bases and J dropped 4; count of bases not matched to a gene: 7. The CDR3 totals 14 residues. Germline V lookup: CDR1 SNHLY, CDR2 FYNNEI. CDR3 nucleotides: TGTGCCAGCAGTCTTGGCGGGGGACGAGAGACCCAGTACTTC. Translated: CASSLGGGRETQYF.

The CDR3 DNA follows: TGCAGTGCCCGACCGGGGACTAGCGGGGGCCCGAACACCGGGGAGCTGTTTTTT. It encodes CSARPGTSGGPNTGELFF. The V gene is TRBV20-1, the J gene TRBJ2-2, with TRBD2 identical over 14 bases. Germline values: CDR1 DFQATT, CDR2 SNEGSKA (reference sequence). V trimming: 6 bases; J trimming: 0 bases; junction bases outside the gene matches: 9. The CDR3 consists of 18 residues.

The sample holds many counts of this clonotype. The CDR3 nucleotides are TGTGCCAGCATTGAGAGGACAGGGTACAATGAGCAGTTCTTC. It specifies CASIERTGYNEQFF. The rearrangement uses TRBV2 and TRBJ2-1, with 8 bases fitting TRBD1. The CDR3 loop spans 14 amino acids. CDR1 SNHLY and CDR2 FYNNEI come from the germline V gene. With V trimmed by 7 bases and J by 4 bases, 6 bases remained unmatched.

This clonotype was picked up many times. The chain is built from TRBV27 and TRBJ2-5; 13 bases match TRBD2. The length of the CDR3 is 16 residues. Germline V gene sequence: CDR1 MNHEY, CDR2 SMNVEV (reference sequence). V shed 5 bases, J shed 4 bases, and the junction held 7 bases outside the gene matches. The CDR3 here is CASSPSTSGGSETQYF. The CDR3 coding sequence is TGTGCCAGCAGTCCATCGACTAGCGGGGGGTCAGAGACCCAGTACTTC.

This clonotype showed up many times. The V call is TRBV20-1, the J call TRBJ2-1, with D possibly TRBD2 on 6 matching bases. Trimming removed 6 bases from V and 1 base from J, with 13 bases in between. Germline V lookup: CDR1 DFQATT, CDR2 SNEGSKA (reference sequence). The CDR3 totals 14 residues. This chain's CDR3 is CSASPGLSYNEQFF. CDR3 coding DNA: TGCAGTGCCTCTCCGGGACTTTCCTACAATGAGCAGTTCTTC.

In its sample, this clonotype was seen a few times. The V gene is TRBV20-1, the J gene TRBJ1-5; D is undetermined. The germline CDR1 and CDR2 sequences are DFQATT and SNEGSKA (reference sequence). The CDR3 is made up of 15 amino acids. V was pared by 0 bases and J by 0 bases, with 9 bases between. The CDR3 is CSARDTSYSNQPQHF. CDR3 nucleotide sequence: TGCAGTGCTAGAGATACCAGTTATAGCAATCAGCCCCAGCATTTT.

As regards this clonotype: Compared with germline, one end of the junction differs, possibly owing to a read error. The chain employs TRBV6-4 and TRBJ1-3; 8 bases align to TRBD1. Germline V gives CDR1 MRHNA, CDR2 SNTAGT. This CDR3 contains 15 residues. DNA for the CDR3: TGTGCCAGCAGTTACTCTGTGGACAGGGCAGACACCATATATTTT. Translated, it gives CASSYSVDRADTIYF.

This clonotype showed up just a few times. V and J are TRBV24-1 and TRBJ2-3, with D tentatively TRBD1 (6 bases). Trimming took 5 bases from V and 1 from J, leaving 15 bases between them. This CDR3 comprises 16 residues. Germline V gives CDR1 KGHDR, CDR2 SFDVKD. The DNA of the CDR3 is TGTGCCACCAGTGTTGGACAGCGAAGGGGCACAGATACGCAGTATTTT. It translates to CATSVGQRRGTDTQYF.

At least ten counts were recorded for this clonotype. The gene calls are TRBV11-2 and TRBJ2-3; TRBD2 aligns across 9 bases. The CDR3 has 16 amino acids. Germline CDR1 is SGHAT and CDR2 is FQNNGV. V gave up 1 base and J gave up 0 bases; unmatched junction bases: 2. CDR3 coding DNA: TGTGCCAGCAGCTTAGGGCGGGGGGGCAGCACAGATACGCAGTATTTT. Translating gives CASSLGRGGSTDTQYF.

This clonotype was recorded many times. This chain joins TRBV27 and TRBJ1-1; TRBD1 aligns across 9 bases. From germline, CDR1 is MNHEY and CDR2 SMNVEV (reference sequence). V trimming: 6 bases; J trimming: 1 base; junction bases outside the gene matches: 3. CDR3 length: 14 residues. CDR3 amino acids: CASRWTGANTEAFF. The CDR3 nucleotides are TGTGCCAGCAGATGGACAGGGGCGAACACTGAAGCTTTCTTT.